This entry lists 25 T cell receptor beta chains sequenced from one sample in a study of esophageal squamous cell carcinoma under preoperative chemotherapy. Time point denoted: after preoperative PTX-NDP chemotherapy. TCRdb redid the calling of the PCR reads with MiXCR, one entry per CDR3 protein. Of about 18,000 distinct CDR3 sequences listed, around 42% are singletons. The sample here was taken from a patient given preoperative chemotherapy. The receptors come from a human donor with esophageal squamous cell carcinoma. The donor label of this sample is uncertain.

With regard to this clonotype: The conserved phenylalanine or tryptophan is not found at the CDR3 terminus, so this likely reflects a read error. The chain links TRBV7-8 to TRBJ2-5; tentatively, D is TRBD2 (6 bases). The CDR3 is made up of 14 amino acids. Germline V gene lookup returns CDR1 SGHVS and CDR2 FQNEAQ. V dropped 3 bases and J dropped 4 bases, with 12 bases sitting between them. This CDR3 reads CASSLGVGGETQYS. The CDR3 DNA sequence: TGTGCCAGCAGCTTGGGGGTGGGGGGAGAGACCCAGTACTCG.

Only one count was recorded for this clonotype. The chain is built from TRBV7-9 and TRBJ2-5; TRBD2 matches 13 bases. TRBJ2-7 matches the DNA end more closely, so the J call is doubtful. CDR1 is SEHNR, CDR2 FQNEAQ, per germline (reference sequence). This CDR3 is 15 amino acids long. The CDR3 DNA follows: TGTGCCAGCAGCTCCACTAGCGGGAGGGGCTACGAGCAGTACTTC. This translates into CASSSTSGRGYEQYF.

The CDR3: CASSLVLANEQYF. CDR3 DNA: TGTGCCAGCAGCTTGGTACTAGCCAATGAGCAGTACTTC. V gene TRBV5-8 combines with J gene TRBJ2-4, with a tentative D call TRBD2 (6 bases). Germline loops: CDR1 SGHTS, CDR2 YDEGEE. Between the trimmed V and J ends, which lost 0 bases and 13 bases, there was a span of 14 bases. CDR3 length: 13 amino acids.

This clonotype was counted many times. V usage is TRBV7-8 and J usage is TRBJ2-7; weak D call: TRBD1 (5 bases). V was pared by 5 bases and J by 3 bases, with 17 bases between. Germline V CDR1 and CDR2: SGHVS, FQNEAQ. The CDR3 loop spans 15 amino acids. The CDR3 coding sequence is TGTGCCAGCAGCGCCGACGGACAAAATGTCTACGAGCAGTACTTC. Its translation: CASSADGQNVYEQYF.

The chain carries TRBV12-3 or TRBV12-4 and TRBJ2-5; TRBD1 matches at 9 bases. The J call is uncertain, as TRBJ2-3 better fits the DNA end. The CDR3 is 14 amino acids. The CDR3 DNA is TGTGCCAGCAGTCGACAGGGGGGTTCAGATACGCAGTATTTT. It codes for CASSRQGGSDTQYF.

J is TRBJ2-2 and V is TRBV12-3 or TRBV12-4, with 9 bases identical to TRBD1. The ends lost 6 bases at V and 1 base at J; junction bases unmatched: 6. The CDR3 has 16 residues. The CDR3 sequence: CASSSGTGMNTGELFF. The CDR3 DNA reads as TGTGCCAGCAGCTCCGGGACAGGGATGAACACCGGGGAGCTGTTTTTT.

There are a few counts of this clonotype. This chain uses TRBV27 with TRBJ2-7; possible D gene TRBD2, 6 bases. This CDR3 region has 15 residues. In germline, CDR1 is MNHEY, CDR2 SMNVEV (reference sequence). Trimming left V 5 bases short and J 3 bases short, with 17 bases between. CDR3 DNA sequence: TGTGCCAGCAGTCAATTCACTGGCGGGGACTACGAGCAGTACTTC. It yields the protein CASSQFTGGDYEQYF.

Note on this clonotype: Compared with germline, one end of the junction differs, possibly owing to a read error. The chain has TRBV7-2 and TRBJ2-3; D might be TRBD1 (5 bases). The CDR3 runs to 16 residues. Germline V gene lookup returns CDR1 SGHTA and CDR2 FQGNSA. The CDR3 is CASSARQLWTTDMQYF. CDR3 nucleotide sequence: TGTGCCAGCAGCGCACGACAGCTGTGGACCACAGACATGCAGTATTTC.

In this sample, this clonotype turned up many times. The chain has TRBV6-1 and TRBJ2-3, with TRBD1 matching over 7 bases. This CDR3 has 16 amino acids. Trimming removed 5 bases from V and 4 bases from J; junction bases left unmatched: 12. Germline V lookup: CDR1 MNHNS, CDR2 SASEGT. In DNA form, the CDR3 reads TGTGCCAGCAGTCGCAACCAGGGGGACGGGGCAGATACGCAGTATTTT. It is translated as CASSRNQGDGADTQYF.

The CDR3 DNA follows: TGTGCCAGCAGTTTTGAGGGGCGCTCCTACAATGAGCAGTACTTC. Its translation is CASSFEGRSYNEQYF. V is TRBV27 and J is TRBJ2-4; D is perhaps TRBD1 or TRBD2 (5 bases each). The length of the CDR3 is 15 residues. Germline CDR1 MNHEY, CDR2 SMNVEV (reference sequence). V lost 3 bases and J lost 13, with 22 bases in between.

The rearrangement uses TRBV6-4 and TRBJ2-6; D perhaps matches TRBD1 (6 bases). Germline CDR1 MRHNA, CDR2 SNTAGT. Trimming took off 3 bases at V and 1 base at J, with 7 bases between the two ends. This CDR3 has 15 amino acids. CDR3: CASSDGTSGANVLTF. CDR3 bases: TGTGCCAGCAGTGATGGGACATCTGGGGCCAACGTCCTGACTTTC.

In this sample, this clonotype turned up a few times. The J gene is TRBJ2-3, the V gene TRBV7-3, with TRBD2 identical over 10 bases. Germline loops: CDR1 SGHTA, CDR2 FQGTGA. V shed 6 bases and J 8 bases; nucleotides not matched to a gene: 8. This CDR3 spans 14 amino acids. The chain's CDR3 is CASSTGLAAGTQYF. In DNA form, the CDR3 reads TGTGCCAGCAGTACAGGACTAGCGGCTGGTACGCAGTATTTT.

This clonotype was picked up many times. The V gene is TRBV7-3, the J gene TRBJ1-1; no reliable D call. The CDR3 contains 13 residues. Per germline, CDR1 SGHTA and CDR2 FQGTGA. V lost 5 bases and J lost 8, with 15 bases in between. Written as DNA, the CDR3 is TGTGCCAGCAGCCAAAGAGCCGGGAGAGAAGCTTTCTTT. It encodes CASSQRAGREAFF.

This clonotype was picked up a small number of times. The rearrangement uses TRBV7-6 and TRBJ2-1, with 9 nucleotides matching TRBD2. Germline V gene data show CDR1 as SGHVS and CDR2 as FNYEAQ. CDR3 length: 15 amino acids. J gave up 13 bases and V 5 bases, and 15 bases lay outside the gene matches. CDR3 in amino acids: CASSNGAGGSETQFF. The CDR3 DNA reads TGTGCCAGCAGCAACGGGGCGGGAGGGTCAGAGACCCAGTTCTTC.

The rearrangement links TRBV7-3 to TRBJ2-1; the D gene is possibly TRBD1 (6 bases). The CDR3 runs to 15 residues. Germline V gene data show CDR1 as SGHTA and CDR2 as FQGTGA. Trimming removed 3 bases from V and 0 bases from J, with 9 bases in between. The CDR3 is CASSFQGSSYNEQFF. In DNA, the CDR3 is TGTGCCAGCAGCTTTCAGGGGTCCTCCTACAATGAGCAGTTCTTC.

This clonotype was observed a few times. The CDR3 is CASSFLEFQETQYF. DNA of the CDR3: TGTGCCAGCAGTTTTCTAGAATTCCAAGAGACCCAGTACTTC. The gene calls are TRBV12-3 or TRBV12-4 and TRBJ2-5; D remains ambiguous. V gave up 3 bases and J gave up 1 base, with 9 bases separating them. The CDR3 totals 14 residues.

This clonotype was found many times. The chain recombines TRBV27 with TRBJ2-7; possible D gene TRBD1, 6 bases. Germline values: CDR1 MNHEY, CDR2 SMNVEV (reference sequence). CDR3 length: 14 amino acids. Deletions cut 7 bases from V and 4 bases from J, with 17 bases between. The CDR3 spells CASTPWDNPYEQYF. CDR3 nucleotide sequence: TGTGCCAGCACCCCTTGGGACAACCCTTACGAGCAGTACTTC.

V is TRBV7-8 and J is TRBJ2-4, with 8 positions matching TRBD1. TRBJ2-7 explains the end of the DNA better; the J call may be wrong. The CDR3 is made up of 15 amino acids. Germline assignment: CDR1 SGHVS and CDR2 FQNEAQ. The CDR3 loop is CASSARQGPSGEQYF. The CDR3 coding sequence is TGTGCCAGCAGCGCCCGACAGGGGCCGTCCGGCGAGCAGTACTTC.

This clonotype is a singleton in its sample. Relative to the germline gene, one junction end is altered; a read error may explain this. The J gene is TRBJ2-5, the V gene TRBV7-9; D is undetermined. The CDR3 is 15 amino acids. Germline V gene lookup returns CDR1 SEHNR and CDR2 FQNEAQ (reference sequence). The CDR3 reads CATSLVVGAKEIQYF. CDR3 nucleotide sequence: TGTGCCACGAGCCTAGTGGTCGGAGCCAAAGAGATCCAGTACTTC.

At least ten counts were recorded for this clonotype. The chain recombines TRBV7-2 with TRBJ2-4, with 8 bases identical to TRBD2. The germline gives CDR1 SGHTA, CDR2 FQGNSA. V lost 1 base to trimming and J lost 12 bases; unmatched junction nucleotides: 2. This CDR3 has 12 amino acids. For the CDR3, the DNA is TGTGCCAGCAGCTTAGATGCGGGGGGTCAGTACTTC. This sequence encodes CASSLDAGGQYF.

This clonotype was counted a few times. With a much larger clone just one base away, this may be a read error. The chain has TRBV6-1 and TRBJ2-2; 7 bases fit TRBD1. This CDR3 spans 15 amino acids. CDR1 is MNHNS, CDR2 SASEGT, per germline. The CDR3, as DNA: TGTGTCAGCGAGGGGGCCCGGGCGAACACCGGGGAGCTGTTTTTT. It yields the protein CVSEGARANTGELFF.

Note on this clonotype: The germline gene is not matched at one end of the junction; a read error may be the cause. The chain joins TRBV12-3 or TRBV12-4 to TRBJ2-1; D possibly corresponds to TRBD2 (5 bases). CDR3 length: 14 amino acids. The CDR3 nucleotides are TGTGCGAGCAGCCTGGTTGCGGGCACAAATGAGCAGTTCTTC. It encodes CASSLVAGTNEQFF.

The chain joins TRBV7-8 to TRBJ1-2, with D possibly TRBD1 on 6 matching bases. Germline V gives CDR1 SGHVS, CDR2 FQNEAQ. V dropped 5 bases and J dropped 7 bases, with 17 bases sitting between them. The CDR3 is 14 residues long. The CDR3: CASSAGTPRGGYTF. The DNA of the CDR3 is TGTGCCAGCAGCGCCGGGACACCAAGGGGTGGCTACACCTTC.

This clonotype was seen a few times. The chain joins TRBV12-3 or TRBV12-4 to TRBJ2-5; a weak D match, TRBD1 (6 bases). The CDR3 totals 15 residues. Trimming left V 7 bases short and J 4 bases short, with 19 bases between. CDR3 DNA: TGTGCCAGCACCGAAGGGGGACGGGTGGGAGAGACCCAGTACTTC. This sequence encodes CASTEGGRVGETQYF.

The chain couples TRBV7-2 to TRBJ2-5; D not resolved. Germline values: CDR1 SGHTA, CDR2 FQGNSA. The germline V and J ends were trimmed by 5 bases and 1 base, with 11 bases remaining between them. This CDR3 contains 14 residues. The CDR3 sequence is CASSQRGIQETQYF. The CDR3 DNA reads as TGTGCCAGCAGCCAGCGTGGGATCCAAGAGACCCAGTACTTC.